Shown below are 5 T cell receptor beta chains from a single sample sequenced in a study of T cell responses to AZD1222 COVID-19 vaccine. Profiled with immunoSEQ multiplex PCR; TCRdb holds only in-frame clones, not every one. The profile shows approximately 130,000 clones, roughly 85% of them singletons. The material was peripheral blood, obtained on day 0 of AZD1222 vaccination. The receptors shown here come from an adult in good health.

The rearrangement uses TRBV14 and TRBJ1-1; TRBD1 agrees at 8 bases. This CDR3 has 15 residues. Germline V gives CDR1 SGHDN, CDR2 FVKESK. Losses at the gene ends were 4 bases for V and 1 base for J; bases not matched to a gene: 5. CDR3 sequence (DNA): TGTGCCAGCAGCCGGCCGACAGGGGAGAACACTGAAGCTTTCTTT. Translating gives CASSRPTGENTEAFF.

The chain joins TRBV7-9 to TRBJ2-7; possibly TRBD1 for D (5 bases). This CDR3 comprises 14 residues. Germline lookup yields CDR1 SEHNR and CDR2 FQNEAQ (reference sequence). V gave up 4 bases and J gave up 4 bases, with 14 bases separating them. The CDR3 sequence is CASSSLLRGYEQYF. CDR3 DNA sequence: TGTGCCAGCAGCTCGTTACTTAGGGGATACGAGCAGTACTTC.

The rearrangement uses TRBV9 and TRBJ1-3, with D maybe TRBD1 (5 bases). Per the germline V gene, CDR1 is SGDLS and CDR2 is YYNGEE. CDR3 length: 17 residues. V gave up 4 bases and J gave up 2 bases, with 19 bases separating them. The CDR3, as DNA: TGTGCCAGCAGCTGGGGGACCCCAGGCTCTGCTGGAAACACCATATATTTT. Residues: CASSWGTPGSAGNTIYF.

V and J are TRBV3-1 (or the pseudogene TRBV3-2) and TRBJ1-6; D is uncertain. There are 17 residues in the CDR3. Trimming took 4 bases from V and 9 from J, leaving 22 bases between them. CDR1 LGHDT and CDR2 YNNKEL come from the germline V gene (reference sequence). The CDR3 loop reads CASSPPRNIGWRSPLHF. The CDR3 bases are TGTGCCAGCAGCCCACCCCGTAATATAGGGTGGCGTTCACCCCTCCACTTT.

The chain has TRBV19 and TRBJ1-2; 8 bases line up with TRBD1. The CDR3 length is 14 residues. The junction had 4 bases not matched to a gene; V was cut back by 3 bases and J by 4 bases. Germline V lookup: CDR1 LNHDA, CDR2 SQIVND (reference sequence). CDR3 DNA sequence: TGTGCCAGTAGTATGGGGACAGGAACCTATGGCTACACCTTC. It codes for CASSMGTGTYGYTF.